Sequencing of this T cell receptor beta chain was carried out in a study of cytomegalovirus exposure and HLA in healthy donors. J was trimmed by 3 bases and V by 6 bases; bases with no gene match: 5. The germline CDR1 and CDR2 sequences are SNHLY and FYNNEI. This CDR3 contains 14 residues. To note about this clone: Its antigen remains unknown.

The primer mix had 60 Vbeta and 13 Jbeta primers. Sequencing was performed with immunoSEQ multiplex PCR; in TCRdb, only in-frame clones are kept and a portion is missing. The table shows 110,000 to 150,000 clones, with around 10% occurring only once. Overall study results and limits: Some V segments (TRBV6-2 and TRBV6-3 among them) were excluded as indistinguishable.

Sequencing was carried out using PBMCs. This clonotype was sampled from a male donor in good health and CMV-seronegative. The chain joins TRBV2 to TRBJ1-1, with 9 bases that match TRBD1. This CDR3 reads CASSRQGGDTEAFF. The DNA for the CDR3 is TGTGCCAGCAGCAGACAGGGGGGTGACACTGAAGCTTTCTTT. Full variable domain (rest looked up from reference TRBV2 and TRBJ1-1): EPEVTQTPSHQVTQMGQEVILRCVPISNHLYFYWYRQILGQKVEFLVSFYNNEISEKSEIFDDQFSVERPDGSNFTLKIRSTKLEDSAMYFCASSRQGGDTEAFFGQGTRLTVV.